A single sample gave rise to the 11 T cell receptor beta chains below, sequenced in a study of OX40 agonist ivuxolimab in advanced cancers. The protocol was immunoSEQ multiplex PCR, while the TCRdb copy is restricted to in-frame clones and leaves out a portion. The sample has about 52,000 clones; roughly 83% are singletons. Sequenced material: CD4+ or CD8+ T cells sorted from blood, taken in a trial of the OX40 agonist ivuxolimab. The receptor set was obtained from an adult with an advanced solid tumor such as melanoma, head and neck, liver or kidney cancer.

This clone came up a few times. The chain is built from TRBV25-1 and TRBJ2-2; D perhaps matches TRBD2 (5 bases). V dropped 5 bases and J dropped 3 bases, with 7 bases sitting between them. This CDR3 is built from 13 residues. Germline lookup yields CDR1 MGHDK and CDR2 SYGVNS. Here the CDR3 reads CASSPDYTGELFF. The CDR3 nucleotides read TGTGCCAGCAGTCCGGACTACACCGGGGAGCTGTTTTTT.

J is TRBJ2-7 and V is TRBV7-2, with 8 bases that match TRBD1. Germline CDR1 and CDR2: SGHTA and FQGNSA. The CDR3 sequence is 13 residues long. J gave up 5 bases and V 5 bases, and 5 bases lay outside the gene matches. The CDR3 region has the DNA TGTGCCAGCAGCGGACAGGGTGGCCACGAGCAGTACTTC. Translating gives CASSGQGGHEQYF.

V is TRBV2 and J is TRBJ2-2; TRBD2 is a possible D gene (6 bases). V gave up 2 bases and J gave up 4 bases, with 11 bases separating them. The CDR3 contains 15 residues. Germline V gene data show CDR1 as SNHLY and CDR2 as FYNNEI. The CDR3 sequence: CASSESQGGTGELFF. The CDR3 coding sequence is TGTGCCAGCAGTGAATCCCAGGGAGGCACCGGGGAGCTGTTTTTT.

This clone was observed a single time. The V call is TRBV28, the J call TRBJ2-3; D perhaps matches TRBD2 (6 bases). Trimming pared 5 bases from V and 7 bases from J, leaving 13 bases between. The CDR3 contains 13 residues. In germline, CDR1 is MDHEN, CDR2 SYDVKM. The CDR3 protein is CASSGGTPNTQYF. The CDR3 region has the DNA TGTGCCAGCAGTGGCGGGACTCCGAATACGCAGTATTTT. Drawing the rest from reference TRBV28 and TRBJ2-3, the complete variable domain is DVKVTQSSRYLVKRTGEKVFLECVQDMDHENMFWYRQDPGLGLRLIYFSYDVKMKEKGDIPEGYSVSREKKERFSLILESASTNQTSMYLCASSGGTPNTQYFGPGTRLTVL.

The genes are TRBV7-8 and TRBJ2-7; 7 bases fit TRBD1. J lost 3 bases, V lost 4 bases, and 3 bases had no gene match. CDR1 and CDR2 from the germline V gene are SGHVS and FQNEAQ. The CDR3 is 13 residues long. DNA for the CDR3: TGTGCCAGCAGCTCCAACAGGGGCTACGAGCAGTACGTC. Translating it yields CASSSNRGYEQYV.

The CDR3 DNA reads as TGTGCCAGTAGTATTCCCGGCTCTGGAAACACCATATATTTT. Its protein product is CASSIPGSGNTIYF. This chain joins TRBV19 and TRBJ1-3; D remains unclear. V lost 3 bases, J lost 0 bases, and 6 bases lay in between. The CDR3 is 14 residues long. The germline V gene encodes CDR1 LNHDA and CDR2 SQIVND (reference sequence).

The rearrangement joins TRBV28 to TRBJ2-7; 7 nucleotides agree with TRBD2. Unmatched junction bases numbered 11, after V lost 3 bases and J lost 6 bases. The CDR3 totals 15 residues. CDR1 is MDHEN and CDR2 is SYDVKM in the germline V gene. The CDR3 reads CASSLPAAGAGEQYF. The CDR3 DNA reads as TGTGCCAGCAGTTTGCCCGCCGCGGGAGCAGGCGAGCAGTACTTC.

The chain employs TRBV29-1 and TRBJ1-4; no clear D. Trimming pared 1 base from V and 11 bases from J, leaving 23 bases between. The CDR3 totals 16 residues. Germline assignment: CDR1 SQVTM and CDR2 ANQGSEA. The CDR3 region has the DNA TGCAGCGTTGAAGGGCCCCGGACGGCGAAGTTCGGTAAACTGTTTTTT. This translates into CSVEGPRTAKFGKLFF.

V and J are TRBV18 and TRBJ1-5; D is possibly TRBD1 (5 bases). The V gene's germline CDR1 is KGHSH and CDR2 LQKENI. The germline V and J ends were trimmed by 4 bases and 0 bases, with 10 bases remaining between them. This CDR3 is built from 15 residues. CDR3 amino acids: CASSRERGSNQPQHF. As DNA, the CDR3 is TGTGCCAGCTCACGAGAGAGGGGTAGCAATCAGCCCCAGCATTTT.

The chain employs TRBV7-2 and TRBJ1-2, with D possibly TRBD1 on 6 matching bases. Germline V gene data show CDR1 as SGHTA and CDR2 as FQGNSA. The CDR3 consists of 14 residues. Trimming left V 4 bases short and J 5 bases short, with 14 bases between. The CDR3, as DNA: TGTGCCAGCAGCTCCGGAGGGGGTGGGTATGGCTACACCTTC. Amino acid sequence: CASSSGGGGYGYTF.

This sequence joins TRBV7-2 and TRBJ1-5; no clear D gene. CDR3 length: 15 residues. V gave up 2 bases and J gave up 6 bases, with 14 bases separating them. In germline, CDR1 is SGHTA, CDR2 FQGNSA. The CDR3 loop is CASSLSPGLSQPQHF. The CDR3 DNA is TGTGCCAGCAGCTTATCACCGGGGTTGAGTCAGCCCCAGCATTTT.